The 27 T cell receptor beta chains below come from one sample, sequenced in a study of cytomegalovirus exposure and HLA in healthy donors. It was with 60 Vbeta and 13 Jbeta primers that the PCR ran. Data came from immunoSEQ multiplex PCR; TCRdb stores just in-frame clones and leaves some out. The table includes about 77,000 clones, 60% to 85% detected once. The sample consisted of PBMCs. The receptors derive from a man between 35 and 55 years old in good health and CMV-seronegative.

The V and J genes are TRBV14 and TRBJ2-3; 13 nucleotides match TRBD2. CDR1 is SGHDN and CDR2 is FVKESK in the germline V gene. Trimming took 6 bases from V and 2 from J; bases not matched to a gene: 14. CDR3 length equals 19 residues. CDR3 coding DNA: TGTGCCAGCAGTTCGACTAGCGGGAGGACCCCTTCTTCCACAGATACGCAGTATTTT. This sequence encodes CASSSTSGRTPSSTDTQYF.

The V and J genes are TRBV10-3 and TRBJ2-3; 10 nucleotides line up with TRBD1. V was clipped by 2 bases and J by 7 bases; unmatched bases: 9. The CDR3 has 16 amino acids. Germline V gives CDR1 ENHRY, CDR2 SYGVKD. Here the CDR3 reads CAISEATGTGDYTQYF. In nucleotides, the CDR3 is TGTGCCATCAGTGAGGCCACCGGGACAGGGGATTATACGCAGTATTTT.

This clone has a handful of counts. J is TRBJ2-1 and V is TRBV7-9; 11 nucleotides line up with TRBD2. Germline V gives CDR1 SEHNR, CDR2 FQNEAQ (reference sequence). There are 16 residues in the CDR3. After removal of 3 bases from V and 7 bases from J, the junction contained 8 bases not matched to a gene. CDR3: CASSFHGTSGFNEQFF. CDR3 sequence (DNA): TGTGCCAGCAGCTTCCACGGGACTAGCGGCTTTAATGAGCAGTTCTTC.

The gene calls are TRBV28 and TRBJ1-2; 7 nucleotides match TRBD1. V was pared by 5 bases and J by 8 bases, with 14 bases of the junction left unmatched. Germline V lookup: CDR1 MDHEN, CDR2 SYDVKM. This CDR3 is 15 amino acids long. In nucleotides, the CDR3 is TGTGCCAGCAGTGCGAACAGGGGAGAAATGAGGGGCTACACCTTC. It encodes CASSANRGEMRGYTF.

The chain carries TRBV10-3 and TRBJ1-1, with no clear D. The CDR3 is 12 residues long. Germline V gene lookup returns CDR1 ENHRY and CDR2 SYGVKD. Trimming removed 2 bases from V and 5 bases from J, with 6 bases in between. CDR3 in DNA: TGTGCCATCAGTGAGACAGATACTGAAGCTTTCTTT. Translated: CAISETDTEAFF.

V gene TRBV7-9 combines with J gene TRBJ1-1; 12 bases match TRBD1. The CDR3 spans 16 residues. V was pared by 5 bases and J by 3 bases, with 7 bases of the junction left unmatched. Germline V CDR1 and CDR2: SEHNR, FQNEAQ (reference sequence). The CDR3 DNA reads TGTGCCAGCAGCCAACCGGGACAGGGGGCCCACACTGAAGCTTTCTTT. It translates to CASSQPGQGAHTEAFF.

The chain is built from TRBV6-4 and TRBJ1-5; 11 bases map to TRBD1. This CDR3 has 14 amino acids. Germline V gene data show CDR1 as MRHNA and CDR2 as SNTAGT. Trimming took 6 bases from V and 7 from J; bases not matched to a gene: 5. Written as DNA, the CDR3 is TGTGCCAGCAGGGACAGGGGGCTAAAACAGCCCCAGCATTTT. This codes for CASRDRGLKQPQHF.

The chain links TRBV27 to TRBJ1-5; D is perhaps TRBD1 (6 bases). The V gene lost 6 bases and the J gene lost 9 bases, with 15 bases spanning the gap. CDR1 MNHEY and CDR2 SMNVEV come from the germline V gene (reference sequence). The length of the CDR3 is 13 residues. The CDR3 region is CASSQTGSGPQHF. CDR3 nucleotide sequence: TGTGCCAGCAGCCAAACAGGGAGCGGGCCCCAGCATTTT.

The chain recombines TRBV4-3 with TRBJ1-3, with D uncertain. CDR3 length equals 16 residues. Trimming took 0 bases from V and 4 from J, leaving 13 bases between them. Germline CDR1 and CDR2: LGHNA and YSLEER. Here the CDR3 reads CASSQDAMGLGNTIYF. The CDR3 nucleotides read TGCGCCAGCAGCCAAGACGCTATGGGCCTGGGAAACACCATATATTTT.

V is TRBV4-3 and J is TRBJ2-5; 8 positions agree with TRBD2. The V and J ends lost 0 bases and 4 bases, in that order; junction bases with no gene match: 7. This CDR3 comprises 16 residues. CDR1 is LGHNA, CDR2 YSLEER, per germline. CDR3 sequence (DNA): TGCGCCAGCAGCCAAGATGGTGCGAGCGGGAGAGAGACCCAGTACTTC. Translated: CASSQDGASGRETQYF.

V gene TRBV6-1 combines with J gene TRBJ1-2, with 9 bases lining up with TRBD1. Germline trimming cut 3 bases from V and 7 bases from J; bases unmatched to any gene: 6. Germline-derived CDR1 and CDR2 are MNHNS and SASEGT. The CDR3 spans 14 residues. The CDR3 reads CASSEVGQGGGYTF. The DNA for the CDR3 is TGTGCCAGCAGTGAGGTGGGACAGGGTGGTGGCTACACCTTC.

This chain joins TRBV2 and TRBJ2-1; 12 bases line up with TRBD2. V lost 6 bases, J lost 4 bases, and 16 bases stayed unmatched. This CDR3 has 19 amino acids. Germline CDR1 and CDR2: SNHLY and FYNNEI. The DNA of the CDR3 is TGTGCCAGCAGCCAGGGATCCGGTCGGACTAGCGGGACGTACAATGAGCAGTTCTTC. Translation gives CASSQGSGRTSGTYNEQFF. Drawing the rest from reference TRBV2 and TRBJ2-1, the complete variable domain is EPEVTQTPSHQVTQMGQEVILRCVPISNHLYFYWYRQILGQKVEFLVSFYNNEISEKSEIFDDQFSVERPDGSNFTLKIRSTKLEDSAMYFCASSQGSGRTSGTYNEQFFGPGTRLTVL.

The chain recombines TRBV18 with TRBJ2-1; TRBD2 matches at 8 bases. Germline loops: CDR1 KGHSH, CDR2 LQKENI. The CDR3 consists of 16 residues. J gave up 9 bases and V 5 bases, and 15 bases lay outside the gene matches. CDR3: CASSSLPGLVGGEQFF. CDR3 nucleotides: TGTGCCAGCTCATCACTTCCGGGACTAGTAGGGGGTGAGCAGTTCTTC. The full variable domain, in which reference TRBV18 and TRBJ2-1 provide the parts outside the CDR3, is NAGVMQNPRHLVRRRGQEARLRCSPMKGHSHVYWYRQLPEEGLKFMVYLQKENIIDESGMPKERFSAEFPKEGPSILRIQQVVRGDSAAYFCASSSLPGLVGGEQFFGPGTRLTVL.

The chain is built from TRBV6-5 and TRBJ1-2, with D perhaps matching TRBD1 (6 bases). The V end lost 0 bases, the J end lost 4 bases, and 6 bases lay between the germline ends. Germline V gives CDR1 MNHEY, CDR2 SVGAGI. This CDR3 has 13 amino acids. This chain's CDR3 is CASSYSTGYGYTF. DNA for the CDR3: TGTGCCAGCAGTTACTCGACAGGCTATGGCTACACCTTC.

This chain uses TRBV19 with TRBJ1-5; D not certain. The germline gives CDR1 LNHDA, CDR2 SQIVND (reference sequence). V gave up 5 bases and J gave up 3 bases, with 14 bases separating them. The CDR3 length is 15 residues. The CDR3 DNA reads as TGTGCCAGTAGTGCTGGGTCAGGCTACAATCAGCCCCAGCATTTT. It is translated as CASSAGSGYNQPQHF. Supplemented by reference TRBV19 and TRBJ1-5, the full variable domain reads DGGITQSPKYLFRKEGQNVTLSCEQNLNHDAMYWYRQDPGQGLRLIYYSQIVNDFQKGDIAEGYSVSREKKESFPLTVTSAQKNPTAFYLCASSAGSGYNQPQHFGDGTRLSIL.

V usage is TRBV10-2 and J usage is TRBJ1-4, with D hard to call. The CDR3 contains 14 residues. V was pared by 0 bases and J by 8 bases, with 10 bases between. In germline, CDR1 is WSHSY, CDR2 SAAADI. This CDR3 is CASSESRREEKLFF. DNA of the CDR3: TGCGCCAGCAGTGAGTCTCGCCGAGAGGAAAAACTGTTTTTT.

The J gene is TRBJ2-2, the V gene TRBV9, with 11 bases lining up with TRBD2. The germline CDR1 and CDR2 sequences are SGDLS and YYNGEE. The V segment lost 4 bases and the J segment 6 bases; nucleotides outside the gene matches: 2. The CDR3 extends over 14 amino acids. As DNA, the CDR3 is TGTGCCAGCAGCCCGGGACTAGCGGCCGGGGAGCTGTTTTTT. Translated, it gives CASSPGLAAGELFF.

The V call is TRBV6-4, the J call TRBJ2-1, with a tentative D call TRBD1 (5 bases). The CDR3 loop spans 13 amino acids. Trimming shortened V by 2 bases and J by 8 bases, and 10 bases separated the two germline ends. CDR1 and CDR2 from the germline V gene are MRHNA and SNTAGT. The CDR3 is CASSDAPGYEQFF. The CDR3 coding sequence is TGTGCCAGCAGTGACGCGCCAGGGTATGAGCAGTTCTTC.

In this sample, this clone turned up a few times. This chain links TRBV7-6 with TRBJ1-5; 10 bases match TRBD1. The CDR3 is 14 residues long. Germline values: CDR1 SGHVS, CDR2 FNYEAQ. The junction had 2 bases not matched to a gene; V was cut back by 5 bases and J by 4 bases. CDR3 coding DNA: TGTGCCAGCAGCCGGGACAGGGGAAATCAGCCCCAGCATTTT. Translated, it gives CASSRDRGNQPQHF.

V and J are TRBV19 and TRBJ2-7; D perhaps matches TRBD1 (5 bases). CDR1 is LNHDA, CDR2 SQIVND, per germline (reference sequence). V was clipped by 4 bases and J by 9 bases, with 22 bases between them. The CDR3 extends over 15 amino acids. CDR3 protein: CASSTPDSPSDGQYF. DNA of the CDR3: TGTGCCAGTAGTACTCCCGACAGTCCCTCCGATGGGCAGTACTTC.

The chain uses TRBV11-2 and TRBJ1-1; tentatively, D is TRBD1 (5 bases). The CDR3 totals 14 residues. The V gene's germline CDR1 is SGHAT and CDR2 FQNNGV. The V gene lost 6 bases and the J gene lost 9 bases, with 20 bases spanning the gap. CDR3 amino acids: CASSLTSTESKAFF. The CDR3 nucleotides are TGTGCCAGCAGTTTAACCTCGACAGAGAGTAAAGCTTTCTTT.

The chain carries TRBV7-9 and TRBJ2-3, with D possibly being TRBD2 (6 bases). This CDR3 spans 19 amino acids. Trimming removed 7 bases at V and 6 bases at J, with 32 bases between. Germline CDR1 reads SEHNR; CDR2 reads FQNEAQ (reference sequence). The DNA of the CDR3 is TGTGCCAGCAACATTAAAGGAAGGATTAGCGGAGATTTATTGGATACGCAGTATTTT. Residues: CASNIKGRISGDLLDTQYF.

The chain employs TRBV19 and TRBJ2-1; D is perhaps TRBD1 (6 bases). The CDR3 is 14 residues long. In germline, CDR1 is LNHDA, CDR2 SQIVND (reference sequence). V shed 7 bases and J shed 5 bases, with 15 bases lying between them. The DNA of the CDR3 is TGTGCCAGTAACCCCCAAGGGGGTGACAATGAGCAGTTCTTC. Protein: CASNPQGGDNEQFF.

The chain carries TRBV7-9 and TRBJ1-4; 7 bases agree with TRBD1. With 7 bases clipped from V and 3 bases from J, the junction kept 5 bases outside the gene matches. This CDR3 region has 14 residues. Germline loops: CDR1 SEHNR, CDR2 FQNEAQ (reference sequence). The CDR3 reads CASILTGANEKLFF. The CDR3 DNA reads TGTGCCAGCATCCTCACAGGGGCTAATGAAAAACTGTTTTTT. Complete variable domain (other parts from reference TRBV7-9 and TRBJ1-4): DTGVSQNPRHKITKRGQNVTFRCDPISEHNRLYWYRQTLGQGPEFLTYFQNEAQLEKSRLLSDRFSAERPKGSFSTLEIQRTEQGDSAMYLCASILTGANEKLFFGSGTQLSVL.

The chain employs TRBV19 and TRBJ1-2; tentative D call: TRBD1 (6 bases). The CDR3 consists of 19 residues. Trimming removed 0 bases from V and 5 bases from J, with 25 bases in between. Germline V gene data show CDR1 as LNHDA and CDR2 as SQIVND (reference sequence). In DNA form, the CDR3 reads TGTGCCAGTAGTATAGAGCGAAGGCAGGGGCAAACCCCCGTTTATGGCTACACCTTC. Protein product: CASSIERRQGQTPVYGYTF.

The chain uses TRBV9 and TRBJ2-1, with TRBD1 identical over 11 bases. Germline CDR1 is SGDLS and CDR2 is YYNGEE. There are 16 residues in the CDR3. J lost 10 bases, V lost 3 bases, and 12 bases had no gene match. The CDR3 DNA sequence: TGTGCCAGCAGCGCGACGTCAGGACAGGGGGCCGGGGAGCAGTTCTTC. As protein: CASSATSGQGAGEQFF.

CDR3: CASSETGGQPDTQYF. The CDR3 nucleotides are TGCGCCAGCAGTGAGACGGGAGGCCAGCCAGATACGCAGTATTTT. The chain joins TRBV10-2 to TRBJ2-3; TRBD2 aligns across 7 bases. V was clipped by 2 bases and J by 4 bases; unmatched bases: 6. Germline-derived CDR1 and CDR2 are WSHSY and SAAADI. The CDR3 has 15 amino acids.